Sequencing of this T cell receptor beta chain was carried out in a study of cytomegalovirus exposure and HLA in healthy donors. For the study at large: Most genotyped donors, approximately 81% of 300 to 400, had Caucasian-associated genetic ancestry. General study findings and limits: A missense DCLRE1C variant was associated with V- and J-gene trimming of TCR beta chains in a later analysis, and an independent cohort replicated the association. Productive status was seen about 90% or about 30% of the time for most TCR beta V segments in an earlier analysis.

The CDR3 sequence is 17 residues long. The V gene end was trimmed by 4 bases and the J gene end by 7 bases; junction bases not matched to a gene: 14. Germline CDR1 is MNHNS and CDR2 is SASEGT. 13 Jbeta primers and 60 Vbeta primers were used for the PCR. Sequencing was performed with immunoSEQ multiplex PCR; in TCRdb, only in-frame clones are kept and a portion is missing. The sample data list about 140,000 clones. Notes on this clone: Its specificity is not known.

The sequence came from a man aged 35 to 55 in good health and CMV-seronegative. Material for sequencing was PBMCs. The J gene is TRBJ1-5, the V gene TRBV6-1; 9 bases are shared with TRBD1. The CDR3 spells CASSARTGALGDQPQHF. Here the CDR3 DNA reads TGTGCCAGCAGTGCCAGGACAGGGGCCCTGGGGGACCAGCCCCAGCATTTT.